The source of this T cell receptor (beta chain) is a study of blood T cell repertoires in COVID-19. Whole-study context: Specimens from acute and convalescent COVID-19 originated in the United States, Italy and Spain. From T cells, B-cell-depleted T cells, or PBMCs came the material, which was cDNA or gDNA.

Authors' data handling: Researchers report that nucleated cell counts were estimated from reference gene primer amplification. The table came from immunoSEQ multiplex PCR; TCRdb's copy has only in-frame clones and leaves some out. V and J calls and clone size follow that table, whereas D and trimming were derived from the DNA. The table shows under 130,000 clones, with 81% occurring only once. This clone was counted only a few times. Trimming took 1 base from V and 3 from J, leaving 11 bases between them. This CDR3 contains 15 residues. The germline CDR1 and CDR2 sequences are MNHEY and SMNVEV (reference sequence).

This chain joins TRBV27 and TRBJ2-3; D is perhaps TRBD2 (6 bases). This clonotype was obtained from a woman aged 70 to 79 with acute or convalescent COVID-19. The sequencing input was peripheral blood. This CDR3 is CASSLYGGRTDTQYF. The CDR3 DNA reads TGTGCCAGCAGTTTATATGGGGGGAGGACAGATACGCAGTATTTT.